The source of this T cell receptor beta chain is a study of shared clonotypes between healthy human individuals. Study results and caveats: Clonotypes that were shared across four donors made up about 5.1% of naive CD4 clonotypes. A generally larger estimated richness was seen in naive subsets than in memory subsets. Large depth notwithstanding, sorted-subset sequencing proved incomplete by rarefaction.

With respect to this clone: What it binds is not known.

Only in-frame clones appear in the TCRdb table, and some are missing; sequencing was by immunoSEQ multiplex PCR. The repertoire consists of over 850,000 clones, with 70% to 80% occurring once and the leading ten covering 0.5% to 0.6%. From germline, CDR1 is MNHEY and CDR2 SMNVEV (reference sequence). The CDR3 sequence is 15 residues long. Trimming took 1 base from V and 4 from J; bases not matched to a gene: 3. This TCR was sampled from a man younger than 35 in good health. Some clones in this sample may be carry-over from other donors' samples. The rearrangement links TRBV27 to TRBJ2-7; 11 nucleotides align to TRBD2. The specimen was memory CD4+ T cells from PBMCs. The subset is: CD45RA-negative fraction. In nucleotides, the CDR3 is TGTGCCAGCAGTTTATTCCCTAGCGGGAGGTACGAGCAGTACTTC. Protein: CASSLFPSGRYEQYF.